This T cell receptor (beta chain) was captured by sequencing in a study of T cell responses to AZD1222 COVID-19 vaccine. Study-level results: The donor cohort was predominantly white British with a female majority, and clonal diversity may have been underestimated. After the peak T cell response, and only then, were repertoires sampled. Just six AZD1222 recipients were seropositive at baseline.

For this clone: The target antigen is unknown.

Clones were read by immunoSEQ multiplex PCR, and TCRdb kept only the in-frame ones, dropping some. Of some 86,000 clones listed, roughly nine tenths were seen once; the top ten hold 5.4%. The sequencing here drew on peripheral blood, taken 28 days after the second AZD1222 dose. This clonotype originated in an adult who received the AZD1222 COVID-19 vaccine.

CDR3 region: CASSPGHNSGANVLTF. CDR3 in DNA: TGTGCCAGCAGCCCGGGGCACAACTCTGGGGCCAACGTCCTGACTTTC. J is TRBJ2-6 and V is TRBV5-4; D possibly uses TRBD1 or TRBD2 (5 bases each). The CDR3 extends over 16 amino acids. The V end was cut by 4 bases, the J end by 0 bases, with 11 bases between. CDR1 and CDR2 (germline): SGHNT, YYREEE (reference sequence).